Listed here are 25 T cell receptor beta chains from one sample, sequenced in a study of blood T cell repertoires in COVID-19. The protocol was immunoSEQ multiplex PCR, while the TCRdb copy is restricted to in-frame clones and leaves out a portion. Among about 180,000 clones listed, approximately 90% were seen once. The sequencing sample was made of peripheral blood. Receptor source: a woman in her seventies with COVID-19, enrolled during active disease.

This chain uses TRBV7-3 with TRBJ2-1; D is undetermined. Germline CDR1 reads SGHTA; CDR2 reads FQGTGA. V was cut by 4 bases and J by 7 bases, with 14 bases left in between. The CDR3 loop spans 14 amino acids. The CDR3 DNA is TGTGCCAGCAGCTCCCCGGTAAGGCGGAATGAGCAGTTCTTC. This encodes CASSSPVRRNEQFF.

V gene TRBV5-1 combines with J gene TRBJ2-7; tentatively, D is TRBD1 (6 bases). V gave up 2 bases and J gave up 3 bases, with 9 bases separating them. This CDR3 comprises 13 residues. Germline V gene lookup returns CDR1 SGHRS and CDR2 YFSETQ. This CDR3 is CASSLLQGYEQYF. Here the CDR3 DNA reads TGCGCCAGCAGCTTACTACAGGGCTACGAGCAGTACTTC.

This clone has just one count. The rearrangement joins TRBV5-1 to TRBJ2-5, with unresolved D. This CDR3 is 13 amino acids long. Germline-derived CDR1 and CDR2 are SGHRS and YFSETQ. V gave up 4 bases and J gave up 2 bases, with 9 bases separating them. CDR3 nucleotides: TGCGCCAGCAGCCCGACAAAGCAAGAGACCCAGTACTTC. This gives the protein CASSPTKQETQYF.

V gene TRBV5-1 combines with J gene TRBJ2-5; D gene uncertain. The V and J ends lost 0 bases and 5 bases respectively, with 5 bases between them. Germline-derived CDR1 and CDR2 are SGHRS and YFSETQ. The CDR3 runs to 12 residues. Written as DNA, the CDR3 is TGCGCCAGCAGCTTGGCGCGGGAGACCCAGTACTTC. Amino acid sequence: CASSLARETQYF.

This chain connects TRBV28 to TRBJ1-1, with a tentative D call TRBD1 (6 bases). V lost 2 bases and J lost 5, with 15 bases in between. CDR1 is MDHEN and CDR2 is SYDVKM in the germline V gene. The CDR3 is 15 residues long. The CDR3 DNA is TGTGCCAGCAGTTTAGCAGGGGCGTCCCGGACTGAAGCTTTCTTT. This encodes CASSLAGASRTEAFF.

There are a few counts of this clone. The chain links TRBV29-1 to TRBJ2-1; TRBD2 agrees at 14 bases. V lost 4 bases, J lost 7 bases, and 33 bases stayed unmatched. This CDR3 is 24 amino acids long. Germline lookup yields CDR1 SQVTM and CDR2 ANQGSEA. This chain's CDR3 is CSVGGEGATPKTSGRAVYKNEQFF. CDR3 bases: TGCAGCGTTGGAGGTGAGGGGGCCACTCCTAAGACTAGCGGGAGGGCCGTATATAAGAATGAGCAGTTCTTC.

This clone appeared a single time. V usage is TRBV4-1 and J usage is TRBJ2-2; weak D call: TRBD1 (6 bases). Trimming took off 4 bases at V and 4 bases at J, with 22 bases between the two ends. The CDR3 extends over 18 amino acids. The germline gives CDR1 MGHRA, CDR2 YSYEKL. The CDR3 loop reads CASSRSGRAGAPTGELFF. The DNA for the CDR3 is TGCGCCAGCAGCCGAAGTGGTAGGGCAGGGGCTCCCACCGGGGAGCTGTTTTTT.

The rearrangement joins TRBV4-1 to TRBJ2-1, with a weak D call TRBD2 (6 bases). The CDR3 loop spans 16 amino acids. Trimming cost V 1 base and J 5 bases, with 15 bases left between them. CDR1 and CDR2 (germline): MGHRA, YSYEKL. CDR3 coding DNA: TGCGCCAGCAGCCAAGCTCGGAGCGGGCGTAACAATGAGCAGTTCTTC. This codes for CASSQARSGRNNEQFF.

The rearrangement links TRBV6-2 or TRBV6-3 to TRBJ1-5; the D is unclear. The CDR3 length is 14 residues. V was cut by 6 bases and J by 2 bases, with 11 bases left in between. Looked up from germline, CDR1 is MNHEY and CDR2 is SVGEGT. CDR3 sequence reads: CASSLDGGNQPQHF. DNA of the CDR3: TGTGCCAGCAGCCTAGATGGTGGCAATCAGCCCCAGCATTTT.

The V call is TRBV15, the J call TRBJ1-1, with unresolved D. Germline V gives CDR1 LNHNV, CDR2 YYDKDF (reference sequence). The CDR3 contains 16 residues. The V end was cut by 3 bases, the J end by 7 bases, with 21 bases between. The CDR3 loop is CATSRGLGEGLYEAFF. The CDR3 DNA sequence: TGTGCCACCAGCAGGGGATTAGGCGAGGGCCTCTATGAAGCTTTCTTT.

The CDR3 sequence is CASSLGRPSTDTQYF. The CDR3 DNA reads as TGTGCCAGCAGTTTGGGGCGGCCTAGCACAGATACGCAGTATTTT. The rearrangement uses TRBV28 and TRBJ2-3; tentatively, D is TRBD1 (5 bases). Trimming took off 3 bases at V and 0 bases at J, with 10 bases between the two ends. The CDR3 extends over 15 amino acids. The germline gives CDR1 MDHEN, CDR2 SYDVKM. Drawing the rest from reference TRBV28 and TRBJ2-3, the complete variable domain is DVKVTQSSRYLVKRTGEKVFLECVQDMDHENMFWYRQDPGLGLRLIYFSYDVKMKEKGDIPEGYSVSREKKERFSLILESASTNQTSMYLCASSLGRPSTDTQYFGPGTRLTVL.

The chain recombines TRBV5-1 with TRBJ2-5; 11 positions agree with TRBD2. Germline values: CDR1 SGHRS, CDR2 YFSETQ. The CDR3 contains 15 residues. V shed 7 bases, J shed 5 bases, and the junction held 10 bases outside the gene matches. CDR3 amino acids: CASARLAGQVETQYF. In DNA, the CDR3 is TGCGCCAGCGCCCGACTAGCGGGACAGGTGGAGACCCAGTACTTC.

The rearrangement uses TRBV5-5 and TRBJ2-5; no reliable D call. Germline values: CDR1 SGHKS, CDR2 YYEKEE (reference sequence). The CDR3 is 12 residues long. V lost 2 bases to trimming and J lost 2 bases, with 4 bases between them. In nucleotides, the CDR3 is TGTGCCAGCAGCTTCGGGCAAGAGACCCAGTACTTC. It translates to CASSFGQETQYF.

This chain joins TRBV30 and TRBJ1-2, with 7 bases matching TRBD1. The V and J ends lost 4 bases and 5 bases, in that order; junction bases with no gene match: 7. Germline lookup yields CDR1 GTSNPN and CDR2 SVGIG (reference sequence). The CDR3 has 13 residues. CDR3 sequence: CAWKRGLQYGYTF. CDR3 in DNA: TGTGCCTGGAAGAGGGGGCTGCAGTATGGCTACACCTTC.

This clone was seen more than once but under ten times. The rearrangement uses TRBV5-1 and TRBJ2-5, with 8 bases matching TRBD2. Germline V gene lookup returns CDR1 SGHRS and CDR2 YFSETQ. J was trimmed by 5 bases and V by 4 bases; bases with no gene match: 7. The CDR3 extends over 14 amino acids. The CDR3 reads CASSQGLGGETQYF. The CDR3 DNA sequence: TGCGCCAGCAGCCAGGGACTAGGGGGGGAGACCCAGTACTTC.

The V gene is TRBV27, the J gene TRBJ1-6; no clear D gene. Germline CDR1 and CDR2: MNHEY and SMNVEV (reference sequence). Trimming took off 6 bases at V and 6 bases at J, with 15 bases between the two ends. The CDR3 is made up of 15 amino acids. The CDR3 sequence: CASSTGRILNSPLHF. The CDR3 nucleotides read TGTGCCAGCAGCACGGGTAGGATCCTTAATTCACCCCTCCACTTT.

The chain employs TRBV5-6 and TRBJ2-6; D ambiguous. The V gene's germline CDR1 is SGHDT and CDR2 YYEEEE. The CDR3 spans 18 residues. Trimming left V 1 base short and J 0 bases short, with 14 bases between. The CDR3 loop is CASSLLGSLSSGANVLTF. As DNA, the CDR3 is TGTGCCAGCAGCTTGCTAGGCAGTCTTAGCTCTGGGGCCAACGTCCTGACTTTC.

The chain uses TRBV30 and TRBJ1-6; 10 bases are a match to TRBD1. V was clipped by 8 bases and J by 4 bases; unmatched bases: 5. Germline V gives CDR1 GTSNPN, CDR2 SVGIG (reference sequence). The CDR3 has 14 residues. CDR3 coding DNA: TGTGCCACCGGACAGGGGGGATATAATTCACCCCTCCACTTT. It translates to CATGQGGYNSPLHF.

The J gene is TRBJ1-5, the V gene TRBV7-2; D may be TRBD1 (6 bases). Germline-derived CDR1 and CDR2 are SGHTA and FQGNSA. The CDR3 contains 14 residues. V lost 5 bases, J lost 4 bases, and 12 bases lay in between. The DNA for the CDR3 is TGTGCCAGCAGCCCCAAAGGGGGAAATCAGCCCCAGCATTTT. The encoded protein is CASSPKGGNQPQHF.

A single count supports this clone. CDR3 protein: CAWRDGGGYTF. CDR3 DNA: TGTGCCTGGAGAGACGGGGGTGGCTACACCTTC. The rearrangement joins TRBV30 to TRBJ1-2, with D perhaps matching TRBD1 (5 bases). Germline CDR1 and CDR2: GTSNPN and SVGIG (reference sequence). With 3 bases removed from V and 7 bases from J, the gap between germline ends came to 9 bases. CDR3 length equals 11 residues. Complete variable domain (other parts from reference TRBV30 and TRBJ1-2): SQTIHQWPATLVQPVGSPLSLECTVEGTSNPNLYWYRQAAGRGLQLLFYSVGIGQISSEVPQNLSASRPQDRQFILSSKKLLLSDSGFYLCAWRDGGGYTFGSGTRLTVV.

The rearrangement links TRBV6-5 to TRBJ1-5; D is ambiguous. The CDR3 consists of 15 residues. The V and J ends lost 0 bases and 3 bases respectively, with 9 bases between them. CDR1 MNHEY and CDR2 SVGAGI come from the germline V gene. Here the CDR3 reads CASSYSPQPNQPQHF. The CDR3 region has the DNA TGTGCCAGCAGTTACTCGCCACAGCCCAATCAGCCCCAGCATTTT.

This clone was seen a single time. The chain has TRBV3-1 (or the pseudogene TRBV3-2) and TRBJ1-2, with no clear D. The CDR3 length is 15 residues. V lost 4 bases to trimming and J lost 5 bases, with 17 bases between them. Germline V gene sequence: CDR1 LGHDT, CDR2 YNNKEL (reference sequence). CDR3 nucleotides: TGTGCCAGCAGCCGGAACGGGCAAGCGGTGTATGGCTACACCTTC. Encoded protein: CASSRNGQAVYGYTF.

The chain has TRBV5-1 and TRBJ2-1; 14 bases are shared with TRBD2. V dropped 0 bases and J dropped 8; count of bases not matched to a gene: 4. CDR3 length equals 16 residues. Germline-derived CDR1 and CDR2 are SGHRS and YFSETQ. Written as DNA, the CDR3 is TGCGCCAGCAGCTTGGCGGGACTAGCGGGAGTCGATGAGCAGTTCTTC. This sequence encodes CASSLAGLAGVDEQFF.

V is TRBV3-1 (or the pseudogene TRBV3-2) and J is TRBJ1-1; D perhaps matches TRBD1 (6 bases). Germline V gene data show CDR1 as LGHDT and CDR2 as YNNKEL (reference sequence). Trimming pared 1 base from V and 5 bases from J, leaving 8 bases between. The CDR3 is 13 residues long. The DNA for the CDR3 is TGTGCCAGCAGCCAAGTAACAGGGACTGAAGCTTTCTTT. Residues: CASSQVTGTEAFF.

This clone has only one observation. V and J are TRBV6-6 and TRBJ1-2; D remains unclear. Germline V lookup: CDR1 MNHNY, CDR2 SVGAGI (reference sequence). CDR3 length equals 14 residues. The germline V and J ends were trimmed by 7 bases and 3 bases, with 15 bases remaining between them. CDR3: CASTHDTADYGYTF. CDR3 bases: TGTGCCAGCACCCACGACACGGCAGACTATGGCTACACCTTC.